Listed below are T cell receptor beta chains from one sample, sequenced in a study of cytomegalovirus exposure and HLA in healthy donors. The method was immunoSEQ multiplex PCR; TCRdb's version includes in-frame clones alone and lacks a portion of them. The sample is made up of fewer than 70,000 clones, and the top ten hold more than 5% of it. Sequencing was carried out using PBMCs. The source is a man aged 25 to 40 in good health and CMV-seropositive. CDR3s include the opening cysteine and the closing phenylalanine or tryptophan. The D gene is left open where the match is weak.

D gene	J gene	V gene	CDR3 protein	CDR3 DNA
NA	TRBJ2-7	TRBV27	CASSPTGGAYEQYF	TGTGCCAGCAGCCCTACAGGGGGGGCCTACGAGCAGTACTTC
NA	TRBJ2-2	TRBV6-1	CASSEDPTTGELFF	TGTGCCAGCAGCGAAGATCCTACCACCGGGGAGCTGTTTTTT
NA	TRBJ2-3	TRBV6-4	CASSGSLSGTDTQYF	TGTGCCAGCAGTGGGTCTTTATCGGGCACAGATACGCAGTATTTT
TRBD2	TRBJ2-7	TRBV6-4	CASKTSGRSAYEQYF	TGTGCCAGCAAAACTAGCGGGAGGAGCGCCTACGAGCAGTACTTC
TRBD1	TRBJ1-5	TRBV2	CASSDTGALSNRPQHF	TGTGCCAGCAGTGATACAGGGGCCCTTAGCAATCGGCCCCAGCATTTT
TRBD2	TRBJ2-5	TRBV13	CASSLAGGHQETQYF	TGTGCCAGCAGCTTAGCGGGAGGCCACCAAGAGACCCAGTACTTC
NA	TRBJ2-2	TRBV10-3	CAISANTGELFF	TGTGCCATCAGTGCAAACACCGGGGAGCTGTTTTTT
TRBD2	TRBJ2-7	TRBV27	CASSLAFGTSGLIPEQYF	TGTGCCAGCAGTTTAGCGTTCGGGACTAGCGGTTTAATTCCTGAGCAGTACTTC
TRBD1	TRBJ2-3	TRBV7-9	CASSLGYRGLTDTQYF	TGTGCCAGCAGCTTAGGGTACAGGGGGCTAACAGATACGCAGTATTTT
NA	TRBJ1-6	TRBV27	CASSLFGGNSPLHF	TGTGCCAGCAGTTTATTCGGAGGTAATTCACCCCTCCACTTT
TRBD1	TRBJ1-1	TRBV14	CASSTYSGNRGQGEAFF	TGTGCCAGCAGCACCTACTCCGGGAACAGGGGGCAGGGTGAAGCTTTCTTT
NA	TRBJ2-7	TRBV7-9	CASSDRDWSAYEQYF	TGTGCCAGCAGCGACCGGGACTGGAGCGCCTACGAGCAGTACTTC
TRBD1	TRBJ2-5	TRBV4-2	CASSRQGALPETQYF	TGTGCCAGCAGCCGCCAGGGGGCGTTGCCAGAGACCCAGTACTTC
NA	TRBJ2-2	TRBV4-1	CASSHNLEVGLVAGELFF	TGCGCCAGCAGCCATAACCTTGAGGTAGGTTTAGTCGCCGGGGAGCTGTTTTTT
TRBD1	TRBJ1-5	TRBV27	CASSPRQGNQPQHF	TGTGCCAGCAGTCCCCGACAGGGGAATCAGCCCCAGCATTTT
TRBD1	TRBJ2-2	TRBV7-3	CASSSSDPTAGGRPGELFF	TGTGCCAGCAGCTCGAGTGACCCCACTGCAGGGGGCCGGCCCGGGGAGCTGTTTTTT
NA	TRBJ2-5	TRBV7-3	CASSLGLSETQYF	TGTGCCAGCAGCCTAGGACTATCAGAGACCCAGTACTTC
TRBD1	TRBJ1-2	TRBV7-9	CASSSSGQGAIYGYTF	TGTGCCAGCAGCTCTTCCGGGCAGGGGGCAATATATGGCTACACCTTC
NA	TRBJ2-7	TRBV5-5	CASSLAPRGGGNEQYF	TGTGCCAGCAGCTTGGCCCCCCGGGGTGGGGGCAACGAGCAGTACTTC
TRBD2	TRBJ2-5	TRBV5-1	CASSSGLAGVKETQYF	TGCGCCAGCAGCTCGGGACTAGCGGGGGTGAAAGAGACCCAGTACTTC
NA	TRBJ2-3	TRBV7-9	CASIDRDFSTDTQYF	TGTGCCAGCATCGACCGGGACTTCTCGACAGATACGCAGTATTTT
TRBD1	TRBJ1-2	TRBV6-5	CASSSGTGVRGYTF	TGTGCCAGCAGTTCCGGGACAGGGGTTCGTGGCTACACCTTC